This T cell receptor (beta chain) was profiled in a study of cytomegalovirus exposure and HLA in healthy donors (dated by TCRdb to 2016 to 2017). For the wider study: An earlier analysis of approximately 640 of the donors reported approximately 270 Gb of sequence data and approximately 110 million unique TCR beta sequences from about 179 million T cells. The study profiled the T cell repertoires of more than 500 subjects by immunosequencing and related them to cytomegalovirus serostatus. The study aimed to test whether cataloging public T cell receptors could reveal signatures of past pathogen exposure. To predict cytomegalovirus infection status, the study brought together high-throughput TCR immunosequencing, statistical association of individual TCRs with disease status, and machine learning. In a later analysis, previously published TCR beta repertoires from fewer than 750 donors were re-analyzed and high-resolution HLA genotyping was added so that TCR occurrence patterns could be studied. Among a few hundred genotyped donors of the cohort, an average of around 240,000 unique TCR beta nucleotide sequences were sequenced per donor, about a sixth of them non-productive. Four or five DR-DQ haplotypes were handled as single units for association and clustering, since linkage in the cohort was strong. All discovery cohort repertoires had been generated using a single sequencing platform. The number of typed donors differed by locus: about 620-630 for A, B, C, DRB1 and DQB1; 522 for DQA1; 606 for DPA1; and roughly 470 for DPB1. The later analysis used no new phenotypic data to find candidate immune exposures, relying instead on TCR beta sequences and their occurrence across donors. A separate validation cohort of 100 to 150 different subjects was used in addition to the 666-subject first cohort. In a later genetic analysis, genome-wide SNP genotypes for about 55% of the roughly 700 donors were used, and that subset was treated as a discovery cohort. Donor age, sex, ethnicity and CMV serostatus were compiled together with the repertoire data. In an earlier analysis of several hundred of the donors, high-throughput TCR beta sequencing was used to judge whether each TCR beta V gene segment behaved as functional or pseudogenic. Of the 300 to 400 genotyped donors, roughly 85% fell in the genetic ancestry cluster associated with self-reported Caucasian donors. An early release covering about 600 HLA-typed donors comprised 250 to 350 gigabases of sequencing data and around 85 million unique TCR sequences. Both class I and class II loci were covered by HLA typing, at four-digit resolution.

Study-level results and caveats: CMV serostatus was the only immune exposure information available for the cohort. A cluster of highly shared sequence variants was judged likely to be a technical artifact of the sequencing pipeline. In a later analysis, HLA-associated TCR beta chains showed more clonal expansion and lower generation probabilities than non-associated chains that were equally common. Because HLA typing was unavailable for some donors at each locus, only the typed subset was used in association tests. The 87-base-pair reads could not distinguish some IMGT-functional V segments, including TRBV6-2 and TRBV6-3, so those segments were excluded. Broadly in line with IMGT annotations, most TCR beta V segments showed up in productive rearrangements about 87% or about 30% of the time in an earlier analysis of several hundred of the donors. Assigning TCR associations to individual alleles was difficult when HLA alleles, especially DR and DQ, strongly co-occurred. Several of the top co-occurrence clusters appeared to be linked to parvovirus B19, influenza, CMV and Epstein-Barr virus, according to a later analysis. Linkage disequilibrium might explain the correlated functional status among segregating V segments, but an unknown experimental factor could not be ruled out. In a later analysis, some 18,000 TCR beta sequences were associated with specific HLA alleles at a false discovery rate of 0.05. In a later genetic analysis, fewer N-insertions in productive TCRs were reported among donors in an Asian-associated ancestry cluster than the roughly 710-donor mean. The study gave a list of 150 to 200 TCR beta chains associated with cytomegalovirus. Presence/absence analyses assumed roughly uniform sequencing depth across donors, an assumption that may not hold. In a later analysis, the rate of TCR association differed among HLA loci, with DRB1 alleles having the most associated TCRs and HLA-C alleles having the fewest. The cohort was sequenced for TCR beta chains only, and without alpha or paired-chain data the features that could be detected were limited. In vitro tests confirmed that three of the cytomegalovirus-associated TCR beta chains recognize cytomegalovirus antigens. It was suggested by the authors that the approach could potentially be generalized to other disease states and immunological phenotypes. The classifier was reported to diagnose cytomegalovirus status with high specificity and sensitivity in both the original cohort and the validation cohort. Most TCR sequences were seen in very few donors, while some public TCRs were found in many individuals. In a later genetic analysis, a missense DCLRE1C variant was associated with V-gene and J-gene trimming of TCR beta chains, and the association was replicated in an independent cohort. A further reported finding was that TCR beta sequences accurately predicted the HLA-A and HLA-B alleles for most subjects in the first cohort. A later analysis found that most CMV-associated TCR beta chains appeared HLA-restricted, with HLA associations seemingly driven largely by CMV exposure. The earlier analysis of approximately 540 of the donors excluded over 15 rarely observed V segments, including chromosome 9 orphons, because counts were too low.

A word on this clone: It has no known antigen specificity. No much larger clone exists at a distance of one base, and base qualities are not known.

Libraries were prepared through the immunoSEQ multiplex PCR assay. For the multiplex PCR, a mixture combining 60 forward primers for TCR Vbeta segments and 13 reverse primers for TCR Jbeta segments was used. The CDR3 region of rearranged TCR beta genes was amplified from genomic DNA by a multiplex PCR assay. The amplified TCR beta libraries were sequenced on the Illumina HiSeq System as 87-base-pair reads. Regarding the original processing steps: A later analysis tallied roughly 78 million unique TCR beta chains across the approximately 670 repertoires, and about 10 million of those chains were shared by two or more donors. To remove PCR and sequencing errors, raw reads were error-corrected and collapsed into unique sequences using a nearest-neighbor algorithm that merged closely related sequences. Alignment of CDR3 sequences to IMGT reference sequences was used to assign V, D and J gene segments. For a sequence to be retained, a match of at least six nucleotides was required to both a V gene segment and a J gene segment. Rearrangements were classified as productive when the CDR3 lacked stop codons and remained in frame with V and J, and all other rearrangements were classified as non-productive. Following IMGT convention, CDR3 was defined as the stretch from the second conserved V-encoded cysteine to the conserved J-encoded phenylalanine. The earlier analysis of about 530 of the donors excluded any sequence lacking an unambiguous match to a single V gene segment. In an earlier analysis of several hundred of the donors, V segments were called functional above 56.7% productive rearrangements and were called segregating when the between-donor standard deviation exceeded 5%. A statistical classification framework was built to diagnose cytomegalovirus status from the catalog of TCR beta chain sequences. V and J gene assignment, in a later analysis, came from comparing TCR nucleotide sequences with IMGT/GENE-DB human TR gene sequences. Using the TCRdist pipeline, a later analysis assigned CDR3 sequences along with most-parsimonious VDJ recombination scenarios. In a later analysis, each TCR beta chain was defined by its CDR3 amino acid sequence together with its V-gene family, and reads without a unique V-gene family were excluded. In a later analysis, approximately 640 highly shared, low-generation-probability nucleotide sequences were removed to address suspected cross-contamination and a sequencing artifact. In a later analysis, a clonal expansion index was calculated for each public chain from normalized within-repertoire ranks of inferred template counts. In a later analysis, generation probabilities were computed with a VDJ recombination model fitted to out-of-frame rearrangements, and the resulting probabilities were checked against IGoR. In a later analysis, TCR-TCR, TCR-HLA and TCR-CMV co-occurrence was scored with hypergeometric tests, and a repertoire-size bias correction was applied to TCR pairs. A later analysis estimated false discovery rates by permuting HLA or CMV assignments 20 times. A later analysis grouped co-occurring TCRs with DBSCAN, adding TCRdist sequence similarity when clustering within HLA-allele-positive subsets. Repertoires with fewer than 30,000 or more than 120,000 public chains, plus five repertoires with anomalous nucleotide sharing, were excluded from co-occurrence clustering. The clones in this table, taken by TCRdb from immuneACCESS, are in-frame only. Not every clone is retained; where verified, under half of the shortfall comes from an unresolved V gene, and the cause of the rest is unknown. The V and J calls and clone size are taken from that table; D and trimming were inferred from the DNA. The sample includes 85,000 to 110,000 clones, with roughly 70% observed a single time. More than 3% of the sample belongs to the ten largest clones.

The cohort comprised fewer than 750 healthy bone marrow donors. At the time of sampling, all cohort members were nominally healthy, though unrecorded immune exposures were likely present. The donor was CMV seronegative and was included in the group of a few hundred seronegative cohort members. A peripheral blood sample was collected from each donor, and TCR beta sequencing was performed on peripheral blood mononuclear cells. The Qiagen DNeasy Blood Extraction Kit was used to extract genomic DNA from the blood cell samples. Cut back by 7 bases and 0 bases, the V and J ends lie 15 bases apart. The CDR3 numbers 16 residues from cysteine through phenylalanine. Only the CDR3 region is kept as DNA, spanning 48 bases read in frame from base 1. The germline V gene encodes CDR1 SNHLY and CDR2 FYNNEI.

The rearranged chain carries TRBV2 and TRBJ2-2, with the D segment identity uncertain. What was sequenced was PBMCs. The sequence was collected from a woman in her forties or fifties in good health and CMV-seronegative. CDR3 reads: CASILKESANTGELFF. The bases read TGTGCCAGCATACTTAAGGAGAGCGCGAACACCGGGGAGCTGTTTTTT.